This section outlines one T cell receptor (beta chain) sequence together with its context. The data originate from a study of control samples from healthy donors and cancer patients. Generated by immunoSEQ multiplex PCR, the TCRdb table keeps only in-frame clones and is missing some. In the table there are more than 110,000 clones, roughly 92% of which are singletons. The CDR3 contains 12 residues. V lost 2 bases and J lost 3, with 1 base in between. Looked up from germline, CDR1 is SEHNR and CDR2 is FQNEAQ (reference sequence). The sequencing sample was made of blood. The sequence derives from a young man in good health. The rearrangement uses TRBV7-9 and TRBJ2-2; unclear D gene. The CDR3 nucleotides read TGTGCCAGCAGCTTATACACCGGGGAGCTGTTTTTT. It yields the protein CASSLYTGELFF.